This passage covers 16 T cell receptor beta chains from one sample sequenced in a study of siplizumab effects on memory and regulatory T cells. TCRdb's table, derived via immunoSEQ multiplex PCR, lists solely in-frame clones and lacks some. The table has approximately 75,000 clones, 93% seen once. The sequenced sample was CD8+ T cells sorted from blood. The receptors were sampled from a human donor in good health.

The chain recombines TRBV28 with TRBJ2-4; the D gene is possibly TRBD2 (5 bases). V was trimmed by 4 bases and J by 3 bases, leaving 16 bases between them. The CDR3 covers 16 residues. Germline CDR1 and CDR2: MDHEN and SYDVKM. The CDR3 DNA sequence: TGTGCCAGCAGTTCCTCCTCCGGGGTAGGCAAAAACATTCAGTACTTC. It encodes CASSSSSGVGKNIQYF.

The J gene is TRBJ2-7, the V gene TRBV2, with D tentatively TRBD1 (6 bases). V lost 11 bases and J 4 bases, leaving 18 bases between the germline ends. This CDR3 is 13 amino acids long. Germline CDR1 is SNHLY and CDR2 is FYNNEI. Written as DNA, the CDR3 is TGTGCCGGTCGTCTGGGACAAAAATACGAGCAGTACTTC. Translating it yields CAGRLGQKYEQYF.

The chain carries TRBV21-1 and TRBJ2-6; TRBD2 is taken as the D call from the table, unchecked against the DNA. TRBV21-1 has pseudogene status. This CDR3 spans 21 amino acids. The CDR3 coding sequence is TGTGCCAGCAGCAAAGGGGGAACGGGGGAAAGTCTCCTCTCTGGGGCCAACGTCCTGACTTTC. It is translated as CASSKGGTGESLLSGANVLTF.

This clone has only one observation. This sequence joins TRBV11-2 and TRBJ2-1; possible D gene TRBD2, 7 bases. V was clipped by 7 bases and J by 8 bases, with 15 bases between them. CDR1 SGHAT and CDR2 FQNNGV come from the germline V gene. This CDR3 contains 13 residues. The DNA for the CDR3 is TGTGCCAGCACTAATGGGGGGGGCGATGAGCAGTTCTTC. The encoded protein is CASTNGGGDEQFF.

The chain links TRBV12-5 to TRBJ2-1; D not certain. This CDR3 spans 13 amino acids. Trimming pared 7 bases from V and 6 bases from J, leaving 13 bases between. Germline CDR1 reads LGHNT; CDR2 reads FRNRAP. CDR3 sequence: CASAFDMINEQFF. CDR3 nucleotides: TGTGCTAGTGCCTTTGACATGATCAATGAGCAGTTCTTC.

This chain links TRBV4-3 with TRBJ1-2, with D unresolved. The CDR3 extends over 14 amino acids. The germline gives CDR1 LGHNA, CDR2 YSLEER. V lost 0 bases, J lost 6 bases, and 11 bases lay in between. The CDR3 DNA is TGCGCCAGCAGCCAAGACGAAGGTATCCATGGCTACACCTTC. Its translation is CASSQDEGIHGYTF.

CDR3 DNA sequence: TGTGCCAGCAGGAGCCGGGACAACTATGGCTACACCTTC. It specifies CASRSRDNYGYTF. The chain recombines TRBV11-2 with TRBJ1-2; tentative D call: TRBD1 (5 bases). V was trimmed by 6 bases and J by 2 bases, leaving 10 bases between them. The CDR3 length is 13 residues. CDR1 SGHAT and CDR2 FQNNGV come from the germline V gene. Full variable domain (outside the CDR3, taken from reference TRBV11-2 and TRBJ1-2): EAGVAQSPRYKIIEKRQSVAFWCNPISGHATLYWYQQILGQGPKLLIQFQNNGVVDDSQLPKDRFSAERLKGVDSTLKIQPAKLEDSAVYLCASRSRDNYGYTFGSGTRLTVV.

The chain combines TRBV9 with TRBJ1-5; TRBD1 might be the D (5 bases). V was shortened by 0 bases and J by 5 bases, with 12 bases between the two germline ends. Germline V gene data show CDR1 as SGDLS and CDR2 as YYNGEE. There are 15 residues in the CDR3. The CDR3 DNA sequence: TGTGCCAGCAGCGTAGACGGGGTAGGGGATCAGCCCCAGCATTTT. Translating it yields CASSVDGVGDQPQHF.

This chain uses TRBV6-1 with TRBJ1-6; unclear D gene. The germline V and J ends were trimmed by 0 bases and 3 bases, with 6 bases remaining between them. In germline, CDR1 is MNHNS, CDR2 SASEGT. This CDR3 is built from 15 residues. CDR3 nucleotide sequence: TGTGCCAGCAGTGAAGCGCAGTACTATAATTCACCCCTCCACTTT. Amino acids: CASSEAQYYNSPLHF.

The chain employs TRBV1 and TRBJ2-7; whether TRBD1, the table's D call, matches the DNA was not checked. TRBV1 is an annotated pseudogene. The CDR3 totals 16 residues. The CDR3 reads CTSSIPGQGVSYEQYF. DNA for the CDR3: TGCACCAGCAGCATCCCGGGACAGGGGGTATCCTACGAGCAGTACTTC.

This chain connects TRBV10-3 to TRBJ2-1, with D unresolved. The CDR3 runs to 11 residues. Trimming took off 0 bases at V and 9 bases at J, with 3 bases between the two ends. Germline CDR1 reads ENHRY; CDR2 reads SYGVKD. CDR3 sequence: CAISESIEQFF. Here the CDR3 DNA reads TGTGCCATCAGTGAGTCTATTGAGCAGTTCTTC.

The chain couples TRBV1 to TRBJ2-7; the table names TRBD2, a call not compared with the DNA. TRBV1 constitutes a pseudogene. CDR3 length equals 17 residues. CDR3 region: CTSSQDVQRGSRDEQYF. CDR3 DNA: TGCACCAGCAGCCAAGATGTTCAGCGGGGGTCACGGGACGAGCAGTACTTC.

This rearrangement joins TRBV4-1 to TRBJ2-5; the D gene is possibly TRBD1 (6 bases). The J call is doubtful: the DNA matches TRBJ2-7 better. The CDR3 runs 16 residues. Germline lookup yields CDR1 MGHRA and CDR2 YSYEKL. CDR3 loop: CASSQAQGGPTYEQYF. The CDR3 DNA sequence: TGCGCCAGCAGCCAAGCTCAAGGGGGACCCACCTACGAGCAGTACTTC.

The V gene is TRBV18, the J gene TRBJ2-5; TRBD1 aligns across 9 bases. Germline V CDR1 and CDR2: KGHSH, LQKENI. The CDR3 runs to 13 residues. V was clipped by 4 bases and J by 3 bases; unmatched bases: 0. The CDR3 nucleotides are TGTGCCAGCTCACGGACAGGGGAAGAGACCCAGTACTTC. It codes for CASSRTGEETQYF.

The chain couples TRBV11-2 to TRBJ2-7; perhaps TRBD2 as D (6 bases). From germline, CDR1 is SGHAT and CDR2 FQNNGV. The V and J ends lost 5 bases and 0 bases respectively, with 20 bases between them. This CDR3 comprises 17 residues. CDR3 sequence reads: CASSHLEWKGGSYEQYF. The CDR3 DNA follows: TGTGCCAGCAGCCATTTGGAGTGGAAGGGAGGCTCCTACGAGCAGTACTTC.

The chain has TRBV4-1 and TRBJ2-5; 13 positions match TRBD2. This CDR3 has 15 amino acids. The germline V gene has CDR1 MGHRA and CDR2 YSYEKL. J gave up 5 bases and V 4 bases, and 4 bases lay outside the gene matches. The CDR3 coding sequence is TGCGCCAGCAGCCCCGGGACTAGCGGGGAGGAGACCCAGTACTTC. Translated, it gives CASSPGTSGEETQYF.